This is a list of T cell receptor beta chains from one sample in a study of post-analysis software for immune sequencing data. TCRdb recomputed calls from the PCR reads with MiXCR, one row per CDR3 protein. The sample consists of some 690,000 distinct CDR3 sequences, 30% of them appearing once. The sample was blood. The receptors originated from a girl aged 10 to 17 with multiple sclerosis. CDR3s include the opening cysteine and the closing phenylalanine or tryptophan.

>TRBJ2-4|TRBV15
CATSREATDTQNIQYF
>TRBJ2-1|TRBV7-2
CASSLRKNPTGNEQFF
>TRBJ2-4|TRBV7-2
CASSYWTRSYIQYF
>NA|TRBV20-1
CSAEGLAGGPGYEQYF
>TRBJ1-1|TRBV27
CASSPYLGRSNEAFF
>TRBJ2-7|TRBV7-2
CAGSFDRISYEQYF
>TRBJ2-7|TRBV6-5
CASSPLLSYEQYF
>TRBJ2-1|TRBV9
CASSVGGGGRGFNGQFF
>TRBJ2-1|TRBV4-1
CASSQIGGREGENEQFF
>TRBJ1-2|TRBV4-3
CASSQDYRGDYGYTF
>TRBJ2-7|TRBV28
CATHRGQGLEQYF
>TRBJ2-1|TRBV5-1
CASSFRASTSSYNEQFF
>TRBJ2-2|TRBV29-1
CSLKAEGGLFF
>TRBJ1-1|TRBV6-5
CASSYETTTEAFF
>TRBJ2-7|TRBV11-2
CASSLDQGGRLEQYF
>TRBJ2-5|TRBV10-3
CAIGTSGGSQETQYF
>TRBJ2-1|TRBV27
CASSLPMTGDPNEQFF
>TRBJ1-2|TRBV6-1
CASRDRGQGYGYTF
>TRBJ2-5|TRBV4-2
CASSLAGGTQYF
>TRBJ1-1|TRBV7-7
CASSLGPLTEAFF
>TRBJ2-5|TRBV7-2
CASSFAPYQETQYF
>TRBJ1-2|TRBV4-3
CASSQDIRGRGYTF
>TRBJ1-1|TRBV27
CASSSWENTEAFF
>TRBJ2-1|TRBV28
CASSWPGGDNEQFF
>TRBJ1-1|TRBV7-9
CASSSGPGPNTEAFF
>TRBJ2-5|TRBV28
CASNPGTSNYNEQYF
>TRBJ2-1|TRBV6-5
CASSITGTGVPYEQFF
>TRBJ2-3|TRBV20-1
CSAGGLAGVVSDTQYF
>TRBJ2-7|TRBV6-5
CATRALHEQYF
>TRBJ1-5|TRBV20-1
CSVEGRGGLNQPQHF
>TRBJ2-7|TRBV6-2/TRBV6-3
CASSYSPATTYEQYF
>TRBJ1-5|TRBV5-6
CASSLGATISQPQHF
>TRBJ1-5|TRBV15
CATSEFQGNNQPQHF
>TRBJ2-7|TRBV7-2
CASSLVRGGSEQYF
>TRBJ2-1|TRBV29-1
CSVDRRVLNEQFF
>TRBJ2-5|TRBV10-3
CAISDSRTGVETQYF
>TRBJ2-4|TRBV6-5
CASSDSRAKNIQYF
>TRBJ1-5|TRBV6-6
CASSYGVVANQPQHF
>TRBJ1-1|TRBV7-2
CASSSTRNTEAFF
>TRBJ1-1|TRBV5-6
CASSLYSGQRTEAFF
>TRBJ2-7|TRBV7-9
CASSSLGGGHEQYF
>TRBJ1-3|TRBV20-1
CSAYPGHRNTIYF
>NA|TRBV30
CAWGGYEQYF
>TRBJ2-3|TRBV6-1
CASSFSGGAVDWTDTQYF
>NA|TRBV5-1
CASSLSLSLETQYF
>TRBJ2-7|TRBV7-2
CASSLGTRSGTPYEQYF
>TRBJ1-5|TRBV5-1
CASSLAGEDNQPQHF
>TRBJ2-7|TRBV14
CASSLRGVPEQYF
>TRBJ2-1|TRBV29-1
CSEQGAGNEQFF
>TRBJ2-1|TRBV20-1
CSARDSRPVMSYNEQFF
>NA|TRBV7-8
CASSSVPGNIQYF
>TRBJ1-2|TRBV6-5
CASSYEGTGYTF
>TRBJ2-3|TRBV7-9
CASSSRDRVADTQYF
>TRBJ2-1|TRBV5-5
CASSLSSGRSYEQFF
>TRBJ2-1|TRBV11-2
CASSLGRDRTMFF
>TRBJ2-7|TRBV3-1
CASSQRTVPYEQYF
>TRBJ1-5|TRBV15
CATSRDQGPGSNQPQHF
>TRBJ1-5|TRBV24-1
CATSAAGANQPQHF
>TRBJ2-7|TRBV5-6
CASSFGRNSYEQYF
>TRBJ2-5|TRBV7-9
CASSLGVGLAGEETQYF